The T cell receptor beta chain described here comes from a study of T cells in narcolepsy. Overall study: Donors had narcolepsy type 1 or type 2, or were healthy controls.

The table came from immunoSEQ multiplex PCR; TCRdb's copy has only in-frame clones and leaves some out. Altogether about 24,000 clones are present, 75% to 85% being singletons, with the ten largest covering roughly 10%. A word on this clone: Its specificity is not known.

General observations from the study: Reportedly, autoreactive clonotypes were serially detected in patients' blood but not controls'.

This CDR3 spans 15 amino acids. J lost 2 bases, V lost 0 bases, and 6 bases had no gene match. Germline V gives CDR1 GTSNPN, CDR2 SVGIG (reference sequence). The sequence was collected from a human donor in good health. The chain is built from TRBV30 and TRBJ1-2; 7 bases are shared with TRBD1. Sequencing was performed on memory (CD45RA-) CD4+ T cells from blood. CDR3 coding DNA: TGTGCCTGGAGTGTAGGGGGCCCGGGCAACTATGGCTACACCTTC. Protein product: CAWSVGGPGNYGYTF.